Below, 2 T cell receptor beta chains from the same sample are listed, as sequenced in a study of blood T cells in healthy people across ages. Together with a sample-barcoded 5' primer, a J-beta primer mix was included in a second PCR lasting 7 to 11 cycles. A single record per CDR3 protein comes from TCRdb applying MiXCR to the 5' RACE reads. This table holds over 750,000 distinct CDR3 sequences, 20% to 30% found once. A further study also used this sample, focusing on T cells of mothers and their children.

Sequencing was performed on blood. The receptors originated from a boy aged 10-17 years in good health.

The chain recombines TRBV5-5 with TRBJ1-3; TRBD1 is a possible D gene (5 bases). V was pared by 1 base and J by 4 bases, with 12 bases between. There are 15 residues in the CDR3. Germline values: CDR1 SGHKS, CDR2 YYEKEE (reference sequence). The CDR3 reads CASSLYGAEGNTIYF. Here the CDR3 DNA reads TGTGCCAGCAGCTTGTACGGGGCAGAAGGAAACACCATATATTTT.

Only a few counts were recorded for this clonotype. The rearrangement joins TRBV6-5 to TRBJ2-4; 8 bases map to TRBD2. This CDR3 has 14 residues. In germline, CDR1 is MNHEY, CDR2 SVGAGI. The V and J ends lost 8 bases and 7 bases, in that order; junction bases with no gene match: 10. Here the CDR3 reads CASREGGSYNIQYF. The CDR3 coding sequence is TGTGCCAGCCGGGAGGGGGGGAGTTATAACATTCAGTACTTC.